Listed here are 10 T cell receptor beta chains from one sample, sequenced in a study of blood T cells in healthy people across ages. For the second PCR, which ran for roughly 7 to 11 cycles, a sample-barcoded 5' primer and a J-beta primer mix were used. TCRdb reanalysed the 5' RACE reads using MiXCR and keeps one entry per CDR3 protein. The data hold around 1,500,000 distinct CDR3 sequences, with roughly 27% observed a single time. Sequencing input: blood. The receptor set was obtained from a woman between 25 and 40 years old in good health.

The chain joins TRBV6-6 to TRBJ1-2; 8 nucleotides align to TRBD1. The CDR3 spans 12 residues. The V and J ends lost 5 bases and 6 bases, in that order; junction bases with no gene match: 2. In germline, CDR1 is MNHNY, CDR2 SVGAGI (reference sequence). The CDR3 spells CASSKQGDGYTF. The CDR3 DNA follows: TGTGCCAGCAGTAAACAGGGGGATGGCTACACCTTC.

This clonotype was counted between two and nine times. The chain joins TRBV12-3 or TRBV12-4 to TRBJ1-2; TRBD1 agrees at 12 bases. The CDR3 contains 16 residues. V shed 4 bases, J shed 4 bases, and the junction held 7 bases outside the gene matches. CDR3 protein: CASSSTGQGASYGYTF. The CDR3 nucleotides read TGTGCCAGCAGTTCGACGGGACAGGGGGCGAGCTATGGCTACACCTTC.

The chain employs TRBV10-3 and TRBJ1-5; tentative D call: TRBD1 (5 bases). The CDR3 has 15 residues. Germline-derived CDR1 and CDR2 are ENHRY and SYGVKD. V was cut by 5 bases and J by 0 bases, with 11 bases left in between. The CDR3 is CAISPQGYSNQPQHF. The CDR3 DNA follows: TGTGCCATCAGTCCCCAGGGATATAGCAATCAGCCCCAGCATTTT.

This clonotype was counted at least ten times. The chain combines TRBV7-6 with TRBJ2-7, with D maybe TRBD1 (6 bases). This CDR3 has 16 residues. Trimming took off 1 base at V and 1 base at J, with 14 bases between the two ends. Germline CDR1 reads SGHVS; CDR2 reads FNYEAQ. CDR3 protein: CASSLVQTGKSYEQYF. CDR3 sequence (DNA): TGTGCCAGCAGCTTAGTACAGACAGGCAAATCCTACGAGCAGTACTTC.

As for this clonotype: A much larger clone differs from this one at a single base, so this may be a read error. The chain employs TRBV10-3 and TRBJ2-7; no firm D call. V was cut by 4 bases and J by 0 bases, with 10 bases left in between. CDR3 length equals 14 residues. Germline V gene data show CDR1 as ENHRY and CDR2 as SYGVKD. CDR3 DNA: TGTGCCATCAGTGTCCGGGTCTCCTCCTACGAGCAGTACTTC. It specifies CAISVRVSSYEQYF.

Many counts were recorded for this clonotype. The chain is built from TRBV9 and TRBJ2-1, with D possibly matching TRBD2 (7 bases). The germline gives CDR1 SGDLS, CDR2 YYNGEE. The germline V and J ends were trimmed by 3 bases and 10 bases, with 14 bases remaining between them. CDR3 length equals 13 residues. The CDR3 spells CASSGGGAGEQFF. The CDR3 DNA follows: TGTGCCAGCAGCGGAGGGGGGGCTGGGGAGCAGTTCTTC.

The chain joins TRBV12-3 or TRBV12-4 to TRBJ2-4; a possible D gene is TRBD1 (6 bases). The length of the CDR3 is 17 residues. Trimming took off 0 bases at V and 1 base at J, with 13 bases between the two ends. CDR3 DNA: TGTGCCAGCAGTTTAGCCGGGCAGGGGCGGGCCAAAAACATTCAGTACTTC. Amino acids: CASSLAGQGRAKNIQYF.

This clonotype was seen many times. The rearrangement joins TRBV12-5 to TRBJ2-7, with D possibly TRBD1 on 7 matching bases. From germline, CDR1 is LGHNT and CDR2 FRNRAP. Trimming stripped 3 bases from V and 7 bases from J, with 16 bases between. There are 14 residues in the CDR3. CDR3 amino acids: CASGLDREDGEQYF. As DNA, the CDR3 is TGTGCTAGTGGTTTAGACAGGGAGGATGGGGAGCAGTACTTC.

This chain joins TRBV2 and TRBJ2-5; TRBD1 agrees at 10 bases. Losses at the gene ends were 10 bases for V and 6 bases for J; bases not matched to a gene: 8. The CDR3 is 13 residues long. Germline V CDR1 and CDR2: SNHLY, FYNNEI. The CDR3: CAIGQGGGKTQYF. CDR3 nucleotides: TGTGCCATCGGACAGGGGGGCGGGAAGACCCAGTACTTC.

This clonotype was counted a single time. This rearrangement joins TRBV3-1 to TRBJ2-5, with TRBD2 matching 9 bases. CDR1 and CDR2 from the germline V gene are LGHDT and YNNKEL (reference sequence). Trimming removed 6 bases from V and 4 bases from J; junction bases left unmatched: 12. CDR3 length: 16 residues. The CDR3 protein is CASSPSPSGTLETQYF. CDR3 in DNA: TGTGCCAGCAGTCCCTCTCCTAGCGGGACGCTAGAGACCCAGTACTTC.